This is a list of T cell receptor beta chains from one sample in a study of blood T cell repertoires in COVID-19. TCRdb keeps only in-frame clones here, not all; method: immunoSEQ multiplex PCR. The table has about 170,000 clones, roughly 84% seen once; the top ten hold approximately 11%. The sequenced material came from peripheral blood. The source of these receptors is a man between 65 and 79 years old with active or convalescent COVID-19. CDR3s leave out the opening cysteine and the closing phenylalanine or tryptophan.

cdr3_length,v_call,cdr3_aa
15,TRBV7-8,ASSLPVSTGIAYEQY
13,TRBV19,ASSMKGGEYNEQF
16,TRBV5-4,ASSLGPSGGPNTGELF
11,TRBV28,AVRDSLTEPQH
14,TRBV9,ASSTTGGWDTGELF
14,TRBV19,ASSRGTGLSGNTIY
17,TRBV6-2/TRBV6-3,ASSYSRDRALLRNSPLH
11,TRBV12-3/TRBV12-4,ASSPGFQETQY
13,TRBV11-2,ASSLGGSSYNEQF
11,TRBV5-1,ASSPGWQETQY
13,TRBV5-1,ASSLETSSYNEQF
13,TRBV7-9,ASSLQRGSTDTQY
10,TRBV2,ASSDRGLEQY
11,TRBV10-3,ATQGISNQPQH
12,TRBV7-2,ASRGGTGTYEQY
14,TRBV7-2,ASSPSGTGREQPQH
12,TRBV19,ASKDRERNTEAF
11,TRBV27,ASSNRGDTEAF
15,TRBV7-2,ASSHTLGRERGYEQY
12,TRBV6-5,ASSYDGGRYEQY
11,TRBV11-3,ASSVDRAYEQY
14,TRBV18,ASSPGVIATNEKLF
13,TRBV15,ATSRERQYNQPQH
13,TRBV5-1,ASSLLAGGQETQY
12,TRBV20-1,SASLHAEPGEQY
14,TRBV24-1,ATSEAASGTPYEQY
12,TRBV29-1,SASAGVGGNTIY
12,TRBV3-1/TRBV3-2,ASSQVLVFETQY
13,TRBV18,ASSPGTSDYFGYT
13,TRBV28,ASSRDRGGGQPQH
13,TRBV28,ASSLPGQGYNEQF
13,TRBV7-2,ASSLRDSSKGGYT
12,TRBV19,ASSIGQGNYGYT
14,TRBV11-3,ASSLDGGEITGELF
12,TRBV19,ASAGTSGGDTQY
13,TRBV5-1,ASSVSGRASDTQY
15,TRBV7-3,ASSSGTVGVGQETQY
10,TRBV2,ASAGDGGPHT
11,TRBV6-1,ASSEAGGEKLF
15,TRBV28,ASSFTGRGFLNTEAF
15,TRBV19,ASSIARTGAINSPLH
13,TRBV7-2,ASSPLTGVGEKLF
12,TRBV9,ASSVGLAEREQY
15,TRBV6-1,ASSEEDRVSGANVLT
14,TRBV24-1,ATSESGTRNTGELF
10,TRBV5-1,ASSWDLVTQY
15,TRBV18,ASSPGAGGGTYNEQF
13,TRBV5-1,ASSLDSGTYNEQF
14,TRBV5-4,ASSQGLAGASYEQY
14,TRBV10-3,AISESITGSNQPQH
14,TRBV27,ASSPGTGGSGNTIY
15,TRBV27,ASSRTQVPGGNQPQH